This T cell receptor (beta chain) is drawn from a study of blood T cell repertoires in COVID-19. The overall study: Material from acute and convalescent COVID-19 was sourced from the United States, Italy and Spain. T cells, B-cell-depleted T cells, or PBMCs supplied cDNA or gDNA.

Per the germline V gene, CDR1 is SQVTM and CDR2 is ANQGSEA. CDR3 length: 13 amino acids. With 4 bases removed from V and 7 bases from J, the gap between germline ends came to 14 bases. Authors' methods: The authors estimated nucleated cell counts from reference gene primer amplification. Profiled with immunoSEQ multiplex PCR; TCRdb holds only in-frame clones, not every one. The DNA gave D and trimming, while V, J and clone size come from that table. The table shows 250,000 to 350,000 clones, with roughly nine tenths occurring only once. This sequence was found in a woman in her fifties or sixties who had recovered from COVID-19. The specimen was peripheral blood. V and J are TRBV29-1 and TRBJ1-5, with D possibly matching TRBD1 (5 bases). The CDR3 sequence: CSVVPRVGQPQHF. The CDR3 DNA reads as TGCAGCGTTGTACCCAGGGTTGGCCAGCCCCAGCATTTT.